The 20 T cell receptor beta chains in this list originate from one sample, sequenced in a study of response to subunit inactivated influenza vaccine. MiXCR was run by TCRdb on the RT-PCR reads, yielding one entry per CDR3 protein. The sample holds about 650,000 distinct CDR3 sequences, approximately 15% seen once. The source was PBMCs from blood, collected 11 to 12 days after vaccination. The receptors here all came from a man between 50 and 59 years old who received an inactivated influenza vaccine.

The sample holds many counts of this clonotype. The rearrangement uses TRBV12-3 or TRBV12-4 and TRBJ2-1; the D is unclear. Trimming pared 6 bases from V and 5 bases from J, leaving 17 bases between. CDR3 length: 15 amino acids. The CDR3 loop is CASSGPTTRNNEQFF. In nucleotides, the CDR3 is TGTGCCAGCAGCGGCCCTACGACGAGAAACAATGAGCAGTTCTTC.

V usage is TRBV4-2 and J usage is TRBJ2-1; D uncertain. The V end was cut by 0 bases, the J end by 9 bases, with 9 bases between. Germline V lookup: CDR1 LGHNA, CDR2 YNFKEQ. This CDR3 is 13 amino acids long. CDR3 DNA: TGTGCCAGCAGCCAAGAGATGAGTTTTGAGCAGTTCTTC. Translated: CASSQEMSFEQFF.

This clonotype has only a few counts. The rearrangement links TRBV7-9 to TRBJ1-6; D is perhaps TRBD1 (5 bases). CDR1 and CDR2 (germline): SEHNR, FQNEAQ (reference sequence). V lost 5 bases and J 5 bases, leaving 13 bases between the germline ends. The CDR3 is 15 residues long. CDR3 region: CASSRTTVNNSPLHF. CDR3 bases: TGTGCCAGCAGCCGTACGACAGTAAATAATTCACCCCTCCACTTT.

There are a few counts of this clonotype. The V gene is TRBV9, the J gene TRBJ2-7; possible D gene TRBD1, 5 bases. Trimming pared 3 bases from V and 2 bases from J, leaving 18 bases between. Germline V gene data show CDR1 as SGDLS and CDR2 as YYNGEE. The CDR3 covers 16 residues. This CDR3 is CASSERDSYPTYEQYF. The CDR3 region has the DNA TGTGCCAGCAGCGAACGCGACAGCTACCCCACCTACGAGCAGTACTTC.

This clonotype came up a few times. The rearrangement joins TRBV28 to TRBJ2-7, with D maybe TRBD1 (6 bases). CDR1 is MDHEN and CDR2 is SYDVKM in the germline V gene. V was shortened by 6 bases and J by 2 bases, with 11 bases between the two germline ends. This CDR3 is 13 amino acids long. The CDR3 protein is CASRGALAYEQYF. In DNA form, the CDR3 reads TGTGCCAGCAGGGGGGCACTAGCCTACGAGCAGTACTTC.

This clonotype has ten or more counts. This chain links TRBV6-2 or TRBV6-3 with TRBJ2-7; 7 bases align to TRBD1. Trimming removed 4 bases from V and 3 bases from J; junction bases left unmatched: 6. Per germline, CDR1 MNHEY and CDR2 SVGEGT. The length of the CDR3 is 14 residues. The CDR3 DNA sequence: TGTGCCAGCAGTTGGGGGACAGCTCTCTACGAGCAGTACTTC. Amino acids: CASSWGTALYEQYF.

Here the CDR3 reads CASSPRQPTDTQYF. The CDR3 DNA follows: TGTGCCAGCAGCCCGCGGCAGCCCACAGATACGCAGTATTTT. J is TRBJ2-3 and V is TRBV12-3 or TRBV12-4; D ambiguous. Trimming removed 6 bases at V and 2 bases at J, with 12 bases between. The CDR3 contains 14 residues.

The chain joins TRBV24-1 to TRBJ2-1, with 10 bases identical to TRBD1. With V trimmed by 7 bases and J by 10 bases, 12 bases remained unmatched. Germline CDR1 KGHDR, CDR2 SFDVKD. This CDR3 has 15 residues. The CDR3 coding sequence is TGTGCCACCAGAGCATCCGGGACAGGGGATGACGAGCAGTTCTTC. Translating it yields CATRASGTGDDEQFF.

This clonotype was recorded once. The V and J genes are TRBV5-1 and TRBJ1-2; D gene ambiguous. The CDR3 is 16 residues long. Germline-derived CDR1 and CDR2 are SGHRS and YFSETQ. Trimming took off 2 bases at V and 4 bases at J, with 18 bases between the two ends. CDR3 sequence reads: CASSFSVQGPTYGYTF. The DNA for the CDR3 is TGCGCCAGCAGCTTCAGCGTACAAGGCCCTACCTATGGCTACACCTTC.

The chain links TRBV9 to TRBJ1-1; D uncertain. Trimming pared 2 bases from V and 3 bases from J, leaving 5 bases between. This CDR3 contains 12 residues. CDR1 and CDR2 (germline): SGDLS, YYNGEE. CDR3 sequence (DNA): TGTGCCAGCAGCGTTACACACACTGAAGCTTTCTTT. It encodes CASSVTHTEAFF.

This chain joins TRBV11-2 and TRBJ2-5; D call uncertain. The ends were cut back, 5 bases at V and 5 bases at J, with 9 bases in the middle. CDR3 size: 12 residues. Germline assignment: CDR1 SGHAT and CDR2 FQNNGV. The CDR3 coding sequence is TGTGCCAGCAGCACCGAGACGGAGACCCAGTACTTC. Its protein product is CASSTETETQYF. The variable domain in full, completed from reference TRBV11-2 and TRBJ2-5, reads EAGVAQSPRYKIIEKRQSVAFWCNPISGHATLYWYQQILGQGPKLLIQFQNNGVVDDSQLPKDRFSAERLKGVDSTLKIQPAKLEDSAVYLCASSTETETQYFGPGTRLLVL.

This sequence joins TRBV12-3 or TRBV12-4 and TRBJ2-4; D may be TRBD1 or TRBD2 (5 bases each). The ends were cut back, 10 bases at V and 0 bases at J, with 19 bases in the middle. CDR3 length equals 16 residues. The DNA for the CDR3 is TGTGCCACCTCAACCGGGGCACTTTTAGCCAAAAACATTCAGTACTTC. It encodes CATSTGALLAKNIQYF.

In its sample, this clonotype was seen a few times. V is TRBV20-1 and J is TRBJ2-7; 9 nucleotides agree with TRBD2. Trimming at V came to 6 bases and at J to 1 base, leaving 19 bases not matched to a gene. CDR1 and CDR2 (germline): DFQATT, SNEGSKA (reference sequence). The length of the CDR3 is 18 residues. The CDR3, as DNA: TGCAGTGCGCCAGGGACCACGGTAGCGGGAGACGGGTCCTACGAGCAGTACTTC. Its translation: CSAPGTTVAGDGSYEQYF.

This clonotype was observed a few times. The chain has TRBV7-9 and TRBJ2-1; D perhaps matches TRBD2 (6 bases). The ends were cut back, 1 base at V and 7 bases at J, with 14 bases in the middle. In germline, CDR1 is SEHNR, CDR2 FQNEAQ (reference sequence). The CDR3 has 15 amino acids. The CDR3 is CASSLGGVTGNEQFF. The CDR3 DNA reads as TGTGCCAGCAGCTTAGGGGGGGTGACGGGGAATGAGCAGTTCTTC.

In its sample, this clonotype was seen once. The chain uses TRBV2 and TRBJ2-2; D gene ambiguous. V dropped 10 bases and J dropped 0 bases, with 9 bases sitting between them. Per the germline V gene, CDR1 is SNHLY and CDR2 is FYNNEI. The CDR3 contains 13 residues. The CDR3 reads CATHGPNTGELFF. CDR3 DNA: TGTGCCACCCACGGGCCGAACACCGGGGAGCTGTTTTTT.

This clonotype has only a few counts. The chain has TRBV2 and TRBJ1-2, with D possibly matching TRBD1 (5 bases). The V and J ends lost 0 bases and 0 bases respectively, with 20 bases between them. In germline, CDR1 is SNHLY, CDR2 FYNNEI. The CDR3 covers 19 residues. Here the CDR3 DNA reads TGTGCCAGCAGTGAAGCGCTTTGGGACGCTCAGGGAGCTAACTATGGCTACACCTTC. Residues: CASSEALWDAQGANYGYTF.

The chain combines TRBV5-1 with TRBJ2-3; D is ambiguous. Trimming left V 5 bases short and J 8 bases short, with 15 bases between. Germline V gene sequence: CDR1 SGHRS, CDR2 YFSETQ. The CDR3 extends over 13 amino acids. DNA of the CDR3: TGCGCCAGCAGAAAGAACCAGGTCGGTACGCAGTATTTT. Its protein is CASRKNQVGTQYF.

Only a few counts were recorded for this clonotype. The rearrangement joins TRBV11-2 to TRBJ2-7, with D maybe TRBD1 (6 bases). V was shortened by 4 bases and J by 6 bases, with 16 bases between the two germline ends. The length of the CDR3 is 14 residues. Germline V gene lookup returns CDR1 SGHAT and CDR2 FQNNGV. CDR3 in DNA: TGTGCCAGCAGCTCAGGGGCGACAGGCCGCGAGCAGTACTTC. This codes for CASSSGATGREQYF.

V gene TRBV4-2 combines with J gene TRBJ1-1; TRBD1 is a possible D gene (5 bases). Germline CDR1 LGHNA, CDR2 YNFKEQ. CDR3 length: 15 residues. V lost 3 bases and J lost 4, with 15 bases in between. The CDR3 DNA reads TGTGCCAGCAGCCACCAGGGAATAGGCCGCACTGAAGCTTTCTTT. Its protein is CASSHQGIGRTEAFF.

The rearrangement links TRBV29-1 to TRBJ2-5, with a possible D match to TRBD1 (5 bases). V lost 4 bases, J lost 1 base, and 16 bases lay in between. The CDR3 extends over 15 amino acids. Per germline, CDR1 SQVTM and CDR2 ANQGSEA. The CDR3 bases are TGCAGCGTTGGGTTGGGAACAGGCCGCCAAGAGACCCAGTACTTC. Translating gives CSVGLGTGRQETQYF.